The clone carrying this T cell receptor beta chain was recorded at least ten times. Its target is unknown. Germline V lookup: CDR1 MNHEY, CDR2 SVGAGI. The length of the CDR3 is 11 residues. The V gene end was trimmed by 4 bases and the J gene end by 13 bases; junction bases not matched to a gene: 4. TCRdb itself ran the 5' RACE reads through MiXCR, one entry per CDR3 protein. The table records approximately 69,000 distinct CDR3 sequences, approximately 5% of them present only once. These data come from a study of CD8 T cells in ankylosing spondylitis. Whole-study findings and limits: A TCR beta motif of under 10 highly homologous variants seemed to mark ankylosing spondylitis blood. Matched synovial fluid from ankylosing spondylitis patients was reported to be enriched for disease-linked clones.

The J gene is TRBJ2-3, the V gene TRBV6-5; 8 bases match TRBD1. This TCR came from a male donor with ankylosing spondylitis or in good health (not recorded which). The sample was blood, either unsorted or a sorted T cell fraction (not recorded which). This CDR3 reads CASSSGQAEYF. In nucleotides, the CDR3 is TGTGCCAGCAGTTCGGGACAGGCAGAGTATTTT.